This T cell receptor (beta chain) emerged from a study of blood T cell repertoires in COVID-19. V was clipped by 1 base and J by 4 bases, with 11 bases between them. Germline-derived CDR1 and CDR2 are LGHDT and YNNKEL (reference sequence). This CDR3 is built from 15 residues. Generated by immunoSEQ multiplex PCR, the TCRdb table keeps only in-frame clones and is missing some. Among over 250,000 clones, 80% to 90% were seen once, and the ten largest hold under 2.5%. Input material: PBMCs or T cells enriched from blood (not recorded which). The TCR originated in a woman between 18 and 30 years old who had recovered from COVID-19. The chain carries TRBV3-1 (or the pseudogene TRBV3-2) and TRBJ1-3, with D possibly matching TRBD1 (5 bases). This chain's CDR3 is CASSQVGGAGNTIYF. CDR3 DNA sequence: TGTGCCAGCAGCCAAGTGGGGGGTGCGGGAAACACCATATATTTT.